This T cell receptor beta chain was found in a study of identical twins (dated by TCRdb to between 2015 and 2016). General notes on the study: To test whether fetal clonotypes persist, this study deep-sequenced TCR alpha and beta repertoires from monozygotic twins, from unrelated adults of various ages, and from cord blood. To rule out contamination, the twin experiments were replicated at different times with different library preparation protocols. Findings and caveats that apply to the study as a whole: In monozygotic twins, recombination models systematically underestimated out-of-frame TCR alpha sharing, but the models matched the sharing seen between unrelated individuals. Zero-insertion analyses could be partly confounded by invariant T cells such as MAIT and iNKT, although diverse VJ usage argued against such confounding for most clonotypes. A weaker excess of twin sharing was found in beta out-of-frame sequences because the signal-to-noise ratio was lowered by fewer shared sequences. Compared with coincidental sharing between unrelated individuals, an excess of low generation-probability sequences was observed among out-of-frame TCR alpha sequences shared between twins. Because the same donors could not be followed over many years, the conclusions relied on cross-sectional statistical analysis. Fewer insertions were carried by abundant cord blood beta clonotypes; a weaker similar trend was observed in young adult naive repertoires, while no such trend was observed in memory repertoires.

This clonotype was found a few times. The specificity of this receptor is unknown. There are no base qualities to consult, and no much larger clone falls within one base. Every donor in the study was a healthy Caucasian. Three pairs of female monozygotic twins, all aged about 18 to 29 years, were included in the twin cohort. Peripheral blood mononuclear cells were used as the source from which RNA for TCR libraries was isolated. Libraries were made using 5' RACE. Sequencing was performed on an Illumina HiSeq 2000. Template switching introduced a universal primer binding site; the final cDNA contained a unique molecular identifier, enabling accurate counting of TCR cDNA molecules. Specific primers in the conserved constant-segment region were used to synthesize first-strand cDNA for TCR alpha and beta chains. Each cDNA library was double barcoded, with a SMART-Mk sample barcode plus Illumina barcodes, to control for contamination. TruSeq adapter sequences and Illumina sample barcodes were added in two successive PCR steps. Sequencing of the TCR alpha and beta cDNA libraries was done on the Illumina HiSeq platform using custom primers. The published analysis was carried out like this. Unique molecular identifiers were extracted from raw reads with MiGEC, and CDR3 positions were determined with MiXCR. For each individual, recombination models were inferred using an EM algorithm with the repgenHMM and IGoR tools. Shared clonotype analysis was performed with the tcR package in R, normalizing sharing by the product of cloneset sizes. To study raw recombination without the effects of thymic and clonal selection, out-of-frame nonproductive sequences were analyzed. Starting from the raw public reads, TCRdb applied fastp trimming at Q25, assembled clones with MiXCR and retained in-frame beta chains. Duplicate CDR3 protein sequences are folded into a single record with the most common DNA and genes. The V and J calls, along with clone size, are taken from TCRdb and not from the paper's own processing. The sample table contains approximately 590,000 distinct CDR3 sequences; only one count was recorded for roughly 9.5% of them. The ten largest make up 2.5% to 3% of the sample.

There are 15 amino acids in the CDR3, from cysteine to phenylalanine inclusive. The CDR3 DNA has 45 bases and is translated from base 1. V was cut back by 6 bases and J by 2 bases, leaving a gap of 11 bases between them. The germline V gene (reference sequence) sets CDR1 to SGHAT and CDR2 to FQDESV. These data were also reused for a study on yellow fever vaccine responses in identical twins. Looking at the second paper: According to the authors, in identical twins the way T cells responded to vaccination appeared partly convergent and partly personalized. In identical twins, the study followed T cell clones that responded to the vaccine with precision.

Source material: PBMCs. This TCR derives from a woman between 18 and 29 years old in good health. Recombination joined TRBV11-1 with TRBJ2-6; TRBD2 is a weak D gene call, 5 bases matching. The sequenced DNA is TGTGCCAGCAGTAACGGGGTCCCTGGGGCCAACGTCCTGACTTTC. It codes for CASSNGVPGANVLTF.